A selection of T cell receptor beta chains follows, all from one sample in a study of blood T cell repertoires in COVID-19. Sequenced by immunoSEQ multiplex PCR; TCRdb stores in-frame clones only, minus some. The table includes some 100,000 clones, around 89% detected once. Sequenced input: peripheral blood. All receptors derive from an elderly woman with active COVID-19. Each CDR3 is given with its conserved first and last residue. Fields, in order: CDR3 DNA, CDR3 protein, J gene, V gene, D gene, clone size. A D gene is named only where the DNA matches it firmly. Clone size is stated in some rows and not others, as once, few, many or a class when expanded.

CDR3nt: TGTGCCAGCAGCCTTGCAGGTACTAACTATGGCTACACCTTC
CDR3aa: CASSLAGTNYGYTF
j_gene: TRBJ1-2
v_gene: TRBV7-9
d_gene: -
abundance: -

CDR3nt: TGTGCCGGCCGACACGATGAAGCTTTCTTT
CDR3aa: CAGRHDEAFF
j_gene: TRBJ1-1
v_gene: TRBV11-3
d_gene: -
abundance: -

CDR3nt: TGTGCCAGCAGCTTCCCTAACCTAGCCCCCCGATACTACAATGAGCAGTTCTTC
CDR3aa: CASSFPNLAPRYYNEQFF
j_gene: TRBJ2-1
v_gene: TRBV7-2
d_gene: -
abundance: -

CDR3nt: TGTGCCACCAGCAGACCTAGCGGGGGGAACAATGAGCAGTTCTTC
CDR3aa: CATSRPSGGNNEQFF
j_gene: TRBJ2-1
v_gene: TRBV15
d_gene: TRBD2
abundance: once

CDR3nt: TGTGCCAGCAGCTTAGCCGCTAGCGGGAGGTCCTACGAGCAGTACTTC
CDR3aa: CASSLAASGRSYEQYF
j_gene: TRBJ2-7
v_gene: TRBV7-2
d_gene: TRBD2
abundance: few

CDR3nt: TGTGCCAGTAGTATAGAGACTCTTGGGGGCGGTGGCTACACCTTC
CDR3aa: CASSIETLGGGGYTF
j_gene: TRBJ1-2
v_gene: TRBV19
d_gene: -
abundance: -

CDR3nt: TGTGCCAGCAGTTTAGCGGGAGTTAGCACAGATACGCAGTATTTT
CDR3aa: CASSLAGVSTDTQYF
j_gene: TRBJ2-3
v_gene: TRBV2
d_gene: TRBD2
abundance: -

CDR3nt: TGTGCCAGCAGCCAAGGTTCGACAGGGGGCCAGCCCCAGCATTTT
CDR3aa: CASSQGSTGGQPQHF
j_gene: TRBJ1-5
v_gene: TRBV3-1/TRBV3-2
d_gene: TRBD1
abundance: -

CDR3nt: TGTGCCACCAGCAGCCAGGGGGGACAGCCCCAGCATTTT
CDR3aa: CATSSQGGQPQHF
j_gene: TRBJ1-5
v_gene: TRBV15
d_gene: TRBD1
abundance: -

CDR3nt: TGTGCCAGCAGCCGCTTGGGACAGGGGGCGGCTGGGGCCAACGTCCTGACTTTC
CDR3aa: CASSRLGQGAAGANVLTF
j_gene: TRBJ2-6
v_gene: TRBV5-4
d_gene: TRBD1
abundance: -

CDR3nt: TGCAGCGTCCAAGGACTAGCGGGAGGGATCGCCTACAATGAGCAGTTCTTC
CDR3aa: CSVQGLAGGIAYNEQFF
j_gene: TRBJ2-1
v_gene: TRBV29-1
d_gene: TRBD2
abundance: -

CDR3nt: TGTGCCAGCAGTTTCCTCGGAGTGCGGCTAGCCACAGATACGCAGTATTTT
CDR3aa: CASSFLGVRLATDTQYF
j_gene: TRBJ2-3
v_gene: TRBV27
d_gene: -
abundance: -

CDR3nt: TGTGCCAGCAGCCATGTCCGGACAGGGGGATACGAGCAGTACTTC
CDR3aa: CASSHVRTGGYEQYF
j_gene: TRBJ2-7
v_gene: TRBV5-6
d_gene: TRBD1
abundance: -

CDR3nt: TGTGCCAGTAGCAGAGAGCGGGAGGGCCGGTACGAGCAGTACTTC
CDR3aa: CASSREREGRYEQYF
j_gene: TRBJ2-7
v_gene: TRBV19
d_gene: TRBD2
abundance: -

CDR3nt: TGCGCCAGCAGCCAAAAGACAGGCTATGGCTACACCTTC
CDR3aa: CASSQKTGYGYTF
j_gene: TRBJ1-2
v_gene: TRBV4-3
d_gene: -
abundance: -

CDR3nt: TGTGCCAGCAGCTACTATGTAGCGGGAGAGCAGTTCTTC
CDR3aa: CASSYYVAGEQFF
j_gene: TRBJ2-1
v_gene: TRBV7-3
d_gene: TRBD2
abundance: -

CDR3nt: TGCAGCGTTGAGCCCCAGGGGCAAATCGATGAGCAGTTCTTC
CDR3aa: CSVEPQGQIDEQFF
j_gene: TRBJ2-1
v_gene: TRBV29-1
d_gene: -
abundance: -

CDR3nt: TGTGCCAGCAGTGACGGGGGAGGGCTGGCAGATACGCAGTATTTT
CDR3aa: CASSDGGGLADTQYF
j_gene: TRBJ2-3
v_gene: TRBV25-1
d_gene: TRBD2
abundance: -

CDR3nt: TGTGCCAGCAGGGAGACAGGGGGCTCTGAAAAACTGTTTTTT
CDR3aa: CASRETGGSEKLFF
j_gene: TRBJ1-4
v_gene: TRBV2
d_gene: TRBD1
abundance: -

CDR3nt: TGCAGTGCTAGTTTACTTGAGACCCAGTACTTC
CDR3aa: CSASLLETQYF
j_gene: TRBJ2-5
v_gene: TRBV20-1
d_gene: -
abundance: once

CDR3nt: TGCAGCGTTGAATCTCAGACTACAGATACGCAGTATTTT
CDR3aa: CSVESQTTDTQYF
j_gene: TRBJ2-3
v_gene: TRBV29-1
d_gene: -
abundance: -

CDR3nt: TGTGCCAGCAGTTACACCCCGGGACAGGGGTTACGTGAGCAGTTCTTC
CDR3aa: CASSYTPGQGLREQFF
j_gene: TRBJ2-1
v_gene: TRBV6-2/TRBV6-3
d_gene: TRBD1
abundance: -

CDR3nt: TGTGCCACCAGTGCCCTCGGGACTAACTCGAACACCGGGGAGCTGTTTTTT
CDR3aa: CATSALGTNSNTGELFF
j_gene: TRBJ2-2
v_gene: TRBV24-1
d_gene: TRBD2
abundance: -

CDR3nt: TGCGCCAGCAGCTTGGCCCTAGCAGGTGAGCAGTTCTTC
CDR3aa: CASSLALAGEQFF
j_gene: TRBJ2-1
v_gene: TRBV5-1
d_gene: -
abundance: -

CDR3nt: TGTGCCACCAGCGGGCGGGGTCGCCCCTATAATTCACCCCTCCACTTT
CDR3aa: CATSGRGRPYNSPLHF
j_gene: TRBJ1-6
v_gene: TRBV15
d_gene: -
abundance: -

CDR3nt: TGTGCCAGCTCACCAACACTAAACACCGGGGAGCTGTTTTTT
CDR3aa: CASSPTLNTGELFF
j_gene: TRBJ2-2
v_gene: TRBV18
d_gene: -
abundance: -

CDR3nt: TGTGCCAGCAGTTTAGGACTCTTAGCTGCCACCGGGGAGCTGTTTTTT
CDR3aa: CASSLGLLAATGELFF
j_gene: TRBJ2-2
v_gene: TRBV28
d_gene: -
abundance: -

CDR3nt: TGTGCCAGCAGTGCATACAGGGGGCTCGGGGCCAACGTCCTGACTTTC
CDR3aa: CASSAYRGLGANVLTF
j_gene: TRBJ2-6
v_gene: TRBV27
d_gene: TRBD1
abundance: -

CDR3nt: TGTGCCAGCAGCCTTACTAGGGTCACAGATACGCAGTATTTT
CDR3aa: CASSLTRVTDTQYF
j_gene: TRBJ2-3
v_gene: TRBV7-8
d_gene: -
abundance: -

CDR3nt: TGTGCCAGTAGATCTGGCCCTGGACAGGGGCAAAAGGATACGCAGTATTTT
CDR3aa: CASRSGPGQGQKDTQYF
j_gene: TRBJ2-3
v_gene: TRBV19
d_gene: TRBD1
abundance: -

CDR3nt: TGCGCCAGCAGCTTTGTAACGACAGACACAGATACGCAGTATTTT
CDR3aa: CASSFVTTDTDTQYF
j_gene: TRBJ2-3
v_gene: TRBV5-1
d_gene: -
abundance: -

CDR3nt: TGTGCCAGCAAGGACAGGCTAAAAACGGATGGCTACACCTTC
CDR3aa: CASKDRLKTDGYTF
j_gene: TRBJ1-2
v_gene: TRBV6-5
d_gene: TRBD1
abundance: -

CDR3nt: TGTGCCAGCAGCTTATACCACAGGGAAAGTTATGAAAAACTGTTTTTT
CDR3aa: CASSLYHRESYEKLFF
j_gene: TRBJ1-4
v_gene: TRBV5-8
d_gene: -
abundance: -

CDR3nt: TGTGCCAGCAGTCGGGACCACAGGGCCGATACGCAGTATTTT
CDR3aa: CASSRDHRADTQYF
j_gene: TRBJ2-3
v_gene: TRBV2
d_gene: -
abundance: -

CDR3nt: TGTGCCAGCAGCAAAGGGGGGGGATACCCGCCCTACGAGCAGTACTTC
CDR3aa: CASSKGGGYPPYEQYF
j_gene: TRBJ2-7
v_gene: TRBV7-6
d_gene: -
abundance: -

CDR3nt: TGTGCCAGCAGTTATTGGGACAGAGAAAATTCACCCCTCCACTTT
CDR3aa: CASSYWDRENSPLHF
j_gene: TRBJ1-6
v_gene: TRBV27
d_gene: TRBD1
abundance: -

CDR3nt: TGTGCCAGCAGCTCAGAGTACGGCGGGAGGGCCTCAGATACGCAGTATTTT
CDR3aa: CASSSEYGGRASDTQYF
j_gene: TRBJ2-3
v_gene: TRBV5-5
d_gene: TRBD2
abundance: -

CDR3nt: TGTGCCAGCAGTTACTCCGGACAGGGGCGGAATGGCTACACCTTC
CDR3aa: CASSYSGQGRNGYTF
j_gene: TRBJ1-2
v_gene: TRBV6-5
d_gene: TRBD1
abundance: -

CDR3nt: TGTGCCAGCAGCTTGGGGCTAGCGGGAGTTACAGATACGCAGTATTTT
CDR3aa: CASSLGLAGVTDTQYF
j_gene: TRBJ2-3
v_gene: TRBV7-3
d_gene: TRBD2
abundance: -

CDR3nt: TGTGCCAGCAGTTATCGGGACAGTTACAATGAGCAGTTCTTC
CDR3aa: CASSYRDSYNEQFF
j_gene: TRBJ2-1
v_gene: TRBV6-6
d_gene: TRBD1
abundance: -

CDR3nt: TGTGCCAGCAATCGGGGGAACTCCTACAATGAGCAGTTCTTC
CDR3aa: CASNRGNSYNEQFF
j_gene: TRBJ2-1
v_gene: TRBV27
d_gene: -
abundance: -

CDR3nt: TGTGCCAGCAGTGAAGGGGGACATGGGATTCAGCCCCAGCATTTT
CDR3aa: CASSEGGHGIQPQHF
j_gene: TRBJ1-5
v_gene: TRBV2
d_gene: -
abundance: -

CDR3nt: TGTGCCAGCAGTCGGGGGGGCCGGCAGGGGTTGGCCCAGTACTTC
CDR3aa: CASSRGGRQGLAQYF
j_gene: TRBJ2-5
v_gene: TRBV3-1/TRBV3-2
d_gene: TRBD2
abundance: -